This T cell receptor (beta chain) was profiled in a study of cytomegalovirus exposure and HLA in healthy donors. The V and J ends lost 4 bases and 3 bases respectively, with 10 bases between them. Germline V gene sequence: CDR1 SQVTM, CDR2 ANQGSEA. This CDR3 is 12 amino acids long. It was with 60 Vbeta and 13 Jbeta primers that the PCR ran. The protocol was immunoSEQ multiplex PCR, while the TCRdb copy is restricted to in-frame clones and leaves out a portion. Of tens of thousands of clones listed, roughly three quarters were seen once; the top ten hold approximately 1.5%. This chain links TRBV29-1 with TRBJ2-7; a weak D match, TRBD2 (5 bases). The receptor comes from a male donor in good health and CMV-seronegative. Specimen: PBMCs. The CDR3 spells CSVGGGGYEQYF. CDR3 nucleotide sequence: TGCAGCGTTGGAGGAGGCGGCTACGAGCAGTACTTC.